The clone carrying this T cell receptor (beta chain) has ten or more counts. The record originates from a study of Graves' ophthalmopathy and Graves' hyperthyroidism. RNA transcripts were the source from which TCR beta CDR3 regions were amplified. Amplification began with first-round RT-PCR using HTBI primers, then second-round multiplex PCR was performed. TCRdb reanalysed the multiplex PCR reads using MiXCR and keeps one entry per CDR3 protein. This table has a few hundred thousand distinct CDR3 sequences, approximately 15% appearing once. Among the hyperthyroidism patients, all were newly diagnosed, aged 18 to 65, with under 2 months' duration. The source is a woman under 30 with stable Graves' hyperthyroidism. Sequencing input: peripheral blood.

The CDR3: CATSTNYGYTF. In nucleotides, the CDR3 is TGTGCCACCAGTACTAACTATGGCTACACCTTC. The chain links TRBV24-1 to TRBJ1-2; D gene ambiguous. V lost 6 bases to trimming and J lost 0 bases, with 1 base between them. The CDR3 is 11 amino acids. Per the germline V gene, CDR1 is KGHDR and CDR2 is SFDVKD.